One sample yielded the 30 T cell receptor beta chains listed below, sequenced in a study of post-analysis software for immune sequencing data. Regarding the study as a whole: Patients carried 4 or 5 TRBV segments more frequently than controls did, and TRBV5-6, TRBV5-1 and TRBV20-1 were among them.

Carried by the TCR beta cDNA libraries were unique molecular identifiers. TCRdb re-derived calls from the PCR reads in MiXCR, one entry per CDR3 protein. This sample carries roughly 580,000 distinct CDR3 sequences, 44% of them seen once, and the ten largest clones take 1.5% to 2%. What these receptors recognize is not known. Sequenced sample: blood. The receptors shown here come from a girl aged 5 to 17 with multiple sclerosis.

As for this clonotype: Relative to the germline gene, one junction end is altered; a read error may explain this. This chain joins TRBV5-1 and TRBJ1-1; D not resolved. Germline V gene data show CDR1 as SGHRS and CDR2 as YFSETQ. The length of the CDR3 is 13 residues. CDR3 nucleotide sequence: TGCGCCAGCAGCCCCGATTCGAACACTGGAGCTTTCTTT. The encoded protein is CASSPDSNTGAFF.

The chain links TRBV7-2 to TRBJ2-3; D is ambiguous. V lost 4 bases, J lost 0 bases, and 11 bases lay in between. CDR3 size: 15 residues. Looked up from germline, CDR1 is SGHTA and CDR2 is FQGNSA. CDR3: CASSSWSFSTDTQYF. The CDR3 DNA sequence: TGTGCCAGCAGCTCCTGGAGCTTTAGCACAGATACGCAGTATTTT.

This chain joins TRBV7-2 and TRBJ1-6, with unresolved D. V dropped 5 bases and J dropped 3 bases, with 14 bases sitting between them. CDR1 and CDR2 from the germline V gene are SGHTA and FQGNSA. CDR3 length: 16 amino acids. The CDR3 region has the DNA TGTGCCAGCAGCCCACACCTCTTGAACTATAATTCACCCCTCCACTTT. It yields the protein CASSPHLLNYNSPLHF.

The gene calls are TRBV20-1 and TRBJ2-7, with D perhaps TRBD1 (7 bases). Judging by the DNA end, TRBJ2-5 fits better; the J call may be wrong. CDR1 and CDR2 (germline): DFQATT, SNEGSKA (reference sequence). The CDR3 is made up of 15 amino acids. CDR3 nucleotides: TGCAGTGCTAGCCCCGGGATTCAGGGGGGAGAGACCCAGTACTTC. This gives the protein CSASPGIQGGETQYF.

The chain combines TRBV12-3 or TRBV12-4 with TRBJ2-7; 7 bases fit TRBD2. The V segment lost 2 bases and the J segment 0 bases; nucleotides outside the gene matches: 28. This CDR3 has 23 residues. CDR3 protein: CASSLSSTRTSRLLGGGSYEQYF. DNA of the CDR3: TGTGCCAGCAGTTTATCTTCCACTAGGACCTCCCGATTGTTAGGCGGGGGCTCCTACGAGCAGTACTTC.

V is TRBV6-1 and J is TRBJ2-6; the D gene is possibly TRBD1 (5 bases). From germline, CDR1 is MNHNS and CDR2 SASEGT. This CDR3 spans 15 amino acids. V shed 6 bases and J shed 0 bases, with 9 bases lying between them. The CDR3 reads CASSHGASGANVLTF. DNA of the CDR3: TGTGCCAGCAGCCATGGGGCCTCTGGGGCCAACGTCCTGACTTTC.

V and J are TRBV12-3 or TRBV12-4 and TRBJ2-6; D gene ambiguous. The V gene lost 6 bases and the J gene lost 3 bases, with 6 bases spanning the gap. This CDR3 is built from 13 residues. The CDR3 spells CASRPNGANVLTF. The CDR3 DNA is TGTGCCAGCAGACCAAATGGGGCCAACGTCCTGACTTTC.

This sequence joins TRBV7-9 and TRBJ1-4, with 7 bases identical to TRBD1. Germline-derived CDR1 and CDR2 are SEHNR and FQNEAQ (reference sequence). Unmatched junction bases numbered 9, after V lost 4 bases and J lost 4 bases. The CDR3 covers 16 residues. The CDR3 reads CASSSPPTGYNEKLFF. Here the CDR3 DNA reads TGTGCCAGCAGCTCACCCCCGACAGGGTATAATGAAAAACTGTTTTTT. The entire variable domain, with the rest obtained from reference TRBV7-9 and TRBJ1-4, is as follows: DTGVSQNPRHKITKRGQNVTFRCDPISEHNRLYWYRQTLGQGPEFLTYFQNEAQLEKSRLLSDRFSAERPKGSFSTLEIQRTEQGDSAMYLCASSSPPTGYNEKLFFGSGTQLSVL.

The rearrangement uses TRBV10-2 and TRBJ2-4; unclear D gene. TRBJ2-5 matches the DNA end more closely, so the J call is doubtful. Looked up from germline, CDR1 is WSHSY and CDR2 is SAAADI. The CDR3 has 11 residues. CDR3 sequence (DNA): TGCGCCAGCAGCACTTTCGAGACCCAGTACTTC. Amino acids: CASSTFETQYF.

This clonotype was seen more than once but under ten times. The V and J genes are TRBV7-9 and TRBJ2-5; D possibly matches TRBD1 or TRBD2 (5 bases each). Germline V gene sequence: CDR1 SEHNR, CDR2 FQNEAQ (reference sequence). V lost 5 bases to trimming and J lost 4 bases, with 14 bases between them. The CDR3 sequence is 14 residues long. CDR3 loop: CASSQAMGVETQYF. The CDR3 DNA sequence: TGTGCCAGCAGCCAGGCGATGGGGGTAGAGACCCAGTACTTC.

The chain has TRBV5-1 and TRBJ2-6; 9 nucleotides align to TRBD2. Trimming cost V 3 bases and J 2 bases; bases outside gene matches: 6. Germline CDR1 is SGHRS and CDR2 is YFSETQ. This CDR3 has 17 amino acids. The CDR3 is CASSSQSGGTGANVLTF. The CDR3 bases are TGCGCCAGCAGCTCACAAAGCGGGGGGACTGGGGCCAACGTCCTGACTTTC.

The chain recombines TRBV12-3 or TRBV12-4 with TRBJ2-7; 7 positions agree with TRBD1. The V and J ends lost 3 bases and 4 bases, in that order; junction bases with no gene match: 3. CDR3 length equals 13 residues. Here the CDR3 DNA reads TGTGCCAGCAGTTTTACAGGGGTATACGAGCAGTACTTC. Translating gives CASSFTGVYEQYF.

This clonotype occurred a few times. The DNA for the CDR3 is TGCGCCAGCAGCCAAGGACAGGGTCGGAAGAGGGAGCAGCCCCAGCATTTT. Its protein is CASSQGQGRKREQPQHF. The chain recombines TRBV4-1 with TRBJ1-5; TRBD1 agrees at 7 bases. Germline assignment: CDR1 MGHRA and CDR2 YSYEKL. The CDR3 runs 17 residues. The V gene end was trimmed by 1 base and the J gene end by 7 bases; junction bases not matched to a gene: 13.

This clonotype was observed a few times. The gene calls are TRBV20-1 and TRBJ2-7, with TRBD1 identical over 11 bases. V dropped 7 bases and J dropped 6; count of bases not matched to a gene: 5. The CDR3 contains 12 residues. Germline values: CDR1 DFQATT, CDR2 SNEGSKA (reference sequence). The CDR3 sequence is CSVIGQGAEQYF. In DNA, the CDR3 is TGCAGTGTCATAGGACAGGGGGCCGAGCAGTACTTC.

This clonotype was seen a handful of times. The chain is built from TRBV12-3 or TRBV12-4 and TRBJ2-7; weak D call: TRBD1 (5 bases). The CDR3 is 13 amino acids. V gave up 2 bases and J gave up 2 bases, with 7 bases separating them. The CDR3 nucleotides are TGTGCCAGCAGTTTAACCAGGGCCTACGAGCAGTACTTC. The encoded protein is CASSLTRAYEQYF.

J is TRBJ1-2 and V is TRBV6-5; no clear D. CDR1 MNHEY and CDR2 SVGAGI come from the germline V gene. Trimming pared 3 bases from V and 1 base from J, leaving 9 bases between. The CDR3 totals 14 residues. The CDR3 DNA is TGTGCCAGCAGTTATTCGATCAGTAACTATGGCTACACCTTC. Protein product: CASSYSISNYGYTF.

Notes on this clonotype: One end of the junction varies from germline; a read error may be responsible. J is TRBJ2-4 and V is TRBV9, with TRBD1 matching over 8 bases. The CDR3 length is 15 residues. Germline V lookup: CDR1 SGDLS, CDR2 YYNGEE. CDR3 sequence (DNA): TGTGCCGGCAGCCCACGACAGGGGGCCAAAAACATTCAGTACTTC. Protein: CAGSPRQGAKNIQYF.

The V call is TRBV2, the J call TRBJ2-7; the match to TRBD1 covers 7 bases. The CDR3 consists of 14 residues. The V gene end was trimmed by 2 bases and the J gene end by 3 bases; junction bases not matched to a gene: 4. Germline V gene sequence: CDR1 SNHLY, CDR2 FYNNEI. CDR3 sequence: CASSERQGVYEQYF. The CDR3 bases are TGTGCCAGCAGTGAACGGCAGGGGGTCTACGAGCAGTACTTC.

This chain uses TRBV10-3 with TRBJ1-5; TRBD1 matches at 7 bases. Unmatched junction bases numbered 14, after V lost 10 bases and J lost 2 bases. The CDR3 is 16 residues long. Germline assignment: CDR1 ENHRY and CDR2 SYGVKD. The CDR3 DNA is TGTGCCACCTACCCGGGTACAGGGGTCGGCAATCAGCCCCAGCATTTT. Translation gives CATYPGTGVGNQPQHF.

This clonotype was seen a handful of times. The rearrangement joins TRBV6-5 to TRBJ1-5; D uncertain. V was shortened by 7 bases and J by 0 bases, with 10 bases between the two germline ends. Germline values: CDR1 MNHEY, CDR2 SVGAGI. The CDR3 consists of 14 residues. CDR3 loop: CASKQPYSNQPQHF. CDR3 nucleotides: TGTGCCAGCAAACAACCCTATAGCAATCAGCCCCAGCATTTT.

V is TRBV30 and J is TRBJ2-6; TRBD2 matches at 7 bases. Germline assignment: CDR1 GTSNPN and CDR2 SVGIG (reference sequence). Losses at the gene ends were 5 bases for V and 3 bases for J; bases not matched to a gene: 4. This CDR3 spans 14 amino acids. This chain's CDR3 is CAWAGGSGANVLTF. The CDR3 DNA sequence: TGTGCCTGGGCCGGGGGGAGTGGGGCCAACGTCCTGACTTTC.

This clonotype was seen only a few times. CDR3 sequence (DNA): TGCGCCAGCAGCTCCTGGGCTAGCGGGAATGTCTACGAGCAGTACTTC. Translation gives CASSSWASGNVYEQYF. The V and J genes are TRBV5-1 and TRBJ2-7; 9 bases fit TRBD2. The CDR3 is 16 amino acids. From germline, CDR1 is SGHRS and CDR2 YFSETQ. V lost 3 bases, J lost 3 bases, and 10 bases stayed unmatched.

The chain combines TRBV25-1 with TRBJ2-7; TRBD1 or TRBD2 may be the D gene (5 bases each). This CDR3 is built from 14 residues. Trimming shortened V by 1 base and J by 2 bases, and 9 bases separated the two germline ends. The germline CDR1 and CDR2 sequences are MGHDK and SYGVNS. CDR3 protein: CASSELGDAYEQYF. Here the CDR3 DNA reads TGTGCCAGCAGTGAATTGGGGGACGCCTACGAGCAGTACTTC.

The J gene is TRBJ2-1, the V gene TRBV7-9; D is perhaps TRBD1 or TRBD2 (6 bases each). The germline gives CDR1 SEHNR, CDR2 FQNEAQ (reference sequence). Trimming took off 5 bases at V and 4 bases at J, with 18 bases between the two ends. The CDR3 spans 16 residues. The CDR3, as DNA: TGTGCCAGCAGCCCATTAGCTCGGGGGCTGTACAATGAGCAGTTCTTC. Amino acids: CASSPLARGLYNEQFF.

The V call is TRBV5-5, the J call TRBJ2-3; TRBD2 matches at 13 bases. The germline gives CDR1 SGHKS, CDR2 YYEKEE (reference sequence). CDR3 length: 19 amino acids. J lost 6 bases, V lost 2 bases, and 15 bases had no gene match. The CDR3 is CASSFRGLAGVGEMDTQYF. CDR3 nucleotides: TGTGCCAGCAGCTTCCGTGGACTAGCGGGAGTGGGGGAAATGGATACGCAGTATTTT.

The chain employs TRBV27 and TRBJ1-5; D is unresolved. Trimming shortened V by 2 bases and J by 2 bases, and 10 bases separated the two germline ends. CDR3 length: 15 residues. The germline gives CDR1 MNHEY, CDR2 SMNVEV (reference sequence). CDR3 protein: CASSLDWSGNQPQHF. Written as DNA, the CDR3 is TGTGCCAGCAGTTTAGATTGGTCCGGCAATCAGCCCCAGCATTTT.

This clonotype was seen more than once but under ten times. V usage is TRBV7-2 and J usage is TRBJ2-1; D is perhaps TRBD2 (6 bases). This CDR3 comprises 14 residues. The germline CDR1 and CDR2 sequences are SGHTA and FQGNSA. V dropped 1 base and J dropped 6 bases, with 10 bases sitting between them. The CDR3: CASSLGYGGNEQFF. The CDR3 DNA follows: TGTGCCAGCAGCTTAGGTTACGGGGGCAATGAGCAGTTCTTC.

The chain carries TRBV5-1 and TRBJ2-5, with D hard to call. The CDR3 covers 12 residues. Trimming took 4 bases from V and 5 from J, leaving 9 bases between them. Per germline, CDR1 SGHRS and CDR2 YFSETQ. The CDR3 here is CASSISPETQYF. CDR3 in DNA: TGCGCCAGCAGCATCTCCCCGGAGACCCAGTACTTC.

For this clonotype: A much larger clone sits a single nucleotide away, making a read error possible. The genes are TRBV29-1 and TRBJ2-3, with TRBD2 identical over 7 bases. With V trimmed by 7 bases and J by 5 bases, 15 bases remained unmatched. The CDR3 contains 15 residues. Germline assignment: CDR1 SQVTM and CDR2 ANQGSEA. For the CDR3, the DNA is TGCAGCGGTACGCTAGCGGCCGAGTTGGGAGATACGCAGTATTTT. As protein: CSGTLAAELGDTQYF.

The rearrangement uses TRBV7-2 and TRBJ2-1; 10 bases are shared with TRBD2. The CDR3 is 16 amino acids. V lost 6 bases, J lost 2 bases, and 7 bases stayed unmatched. From germline, CDR1 is SGHTA and CDR2 FQGNSA. The CDR3 sequence is CASSSSSGGTYNEQFF. CDR3 DNA: TGTGCCAGCAGTTCTAGTAGCGGGGGGACCTACAATGAGCAGTTCTTC.